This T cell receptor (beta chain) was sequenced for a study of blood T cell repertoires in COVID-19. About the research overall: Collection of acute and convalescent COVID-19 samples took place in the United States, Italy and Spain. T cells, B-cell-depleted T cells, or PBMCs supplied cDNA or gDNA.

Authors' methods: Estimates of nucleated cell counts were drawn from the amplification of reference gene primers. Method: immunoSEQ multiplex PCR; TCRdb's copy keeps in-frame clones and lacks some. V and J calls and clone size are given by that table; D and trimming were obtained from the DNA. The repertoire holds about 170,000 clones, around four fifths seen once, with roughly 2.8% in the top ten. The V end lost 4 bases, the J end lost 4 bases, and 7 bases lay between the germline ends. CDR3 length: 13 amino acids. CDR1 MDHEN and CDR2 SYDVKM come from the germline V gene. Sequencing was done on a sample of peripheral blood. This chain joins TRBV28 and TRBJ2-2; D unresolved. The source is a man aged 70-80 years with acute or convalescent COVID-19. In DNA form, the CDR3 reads TGTGCCAGCAGTTCCGGGTTCACCGGGGAGCTGTTTTTT. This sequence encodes CASSSGFTGELFF.